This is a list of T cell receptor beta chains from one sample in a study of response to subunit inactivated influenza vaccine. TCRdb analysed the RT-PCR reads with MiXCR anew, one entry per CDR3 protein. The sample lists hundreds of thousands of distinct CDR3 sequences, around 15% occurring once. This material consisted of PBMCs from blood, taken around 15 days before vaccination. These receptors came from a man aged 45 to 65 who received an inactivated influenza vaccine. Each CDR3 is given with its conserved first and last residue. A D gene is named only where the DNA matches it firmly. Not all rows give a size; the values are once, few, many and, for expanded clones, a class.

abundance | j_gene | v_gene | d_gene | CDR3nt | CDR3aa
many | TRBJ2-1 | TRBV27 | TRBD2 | TGTGCCAGCAGTTCGCTAACTAGCGGGAGTGGAGATGAGCAGTTCTTC | CASSSLTSGSGDEQFF
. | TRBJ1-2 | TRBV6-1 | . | TGTGCCAGCAGTGAAGTCGGAGGGGGTTTGACGGGCTACACCTTC | CASSEVGGGLTGYTF
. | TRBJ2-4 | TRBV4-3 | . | TGCGCCAGCAGCCAAGATCTTCAGGGGGGGACCCAAAACATTCAGTACTTC | CASSQDLQGGTQNIQYF
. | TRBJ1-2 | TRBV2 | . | TGTGCCAGCAGTGGAGAGACGGGCGATGGCTATGGCTACACCTTC | CASSGETGDGYGYTF
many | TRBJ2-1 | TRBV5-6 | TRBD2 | TGTGCCAGCAGCTTAGCGGGGAGGGCCAGTCATGAGCAGTTCTTC | CASSLAGRASHEQFF
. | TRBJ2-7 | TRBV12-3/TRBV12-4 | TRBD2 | TGTGCCAGCAGTTATAGGCTAGCGGGAGTAATCTCCTACAATGAGCAGTACTTC | CASSYRLAGVISYNEQYF
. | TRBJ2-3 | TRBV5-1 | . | TGCGCCAGCAGCTTGATCGGGGAAAAAGCAGATACGCAGTATTTT | CASSLIGEKADTQYF
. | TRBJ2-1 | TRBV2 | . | TGTGCCAGCAGACGCCTACAGTTGACTTCCTACAATGAGCAGTTCTTC | CASRRLQLTSYNEQFF
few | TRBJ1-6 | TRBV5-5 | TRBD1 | TGTGCCAGCAGCGGGGACAGGAAAAATTCACCCCTCCACTTT | CASSGDRKNSPLHF
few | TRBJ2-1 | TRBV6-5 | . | TGTGCCAGCAGTTACTCGATGAGGGATGAGCAGTTCTTC | CASSYSMRDEQFF
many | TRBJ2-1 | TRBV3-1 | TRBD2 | TGTGCCAGCAGCCCAACCCTGGGAGCGGGAGTTAGGATTGAGCAGTTCTTC | CASSPTLGAGVRIEQFF
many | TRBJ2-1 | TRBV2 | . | TGTGCCAGCAGTCTCCGGGACTTGACCAACAATGAGCAGTTCTTC | CASSLRDLTNNEQFF
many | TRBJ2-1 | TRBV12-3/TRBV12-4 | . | TGTGCCAGCACCCCTAGCTCCTACAATGAGCAGTTCTTC | CASTPSSYNEQFF
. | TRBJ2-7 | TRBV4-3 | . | TGCGCCAGCAGCCAAGATACGGCCCCAGGCGACGAGCAGTACTTC | CASSQDTAPGDEQYF
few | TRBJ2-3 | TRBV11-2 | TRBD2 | TGTGCCAGCAGCCCACTCCCCTCACGCGGGAGGGCCACAGATACGCAGTATTTT | CASSPLPSRGRATDTQYF
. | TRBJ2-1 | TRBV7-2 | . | TGTGCCAGCAGGGTAGCGCCGGGGACCTACAATGAGCAGTTCTTC | CASRVAPGTYNEQFF
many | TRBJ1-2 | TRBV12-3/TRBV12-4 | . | TGTGCCAGCAGTTTAGGCCCCGGCTACACCTTC | CASSLGPGYTF
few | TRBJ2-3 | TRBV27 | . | TGTGCCAGCAGTTTACAATTGGTTCGGACAGATACGCAGTATTTT | CASSLQLVRTDTQYF
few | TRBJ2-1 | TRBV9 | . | TGTGCCAGCAGCAGAGGGGGGCCTCACAATGAGCAGTTCTTC | CASSRGGPHNEQFF
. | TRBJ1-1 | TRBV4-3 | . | TGCGCCAGCAGCCAAGTCGGAATGAACACTGAAGCTTTCTTT | CASSQVGMNTEAFF
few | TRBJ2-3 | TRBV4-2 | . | TGTGCCAGCAGCCAAGTTGAAGGGATGGATACGCAGTATTTT | CASSQVEGMDTQYF
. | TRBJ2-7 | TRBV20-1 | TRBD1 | TGCAGTGCTAGTACAGGGGACTACGAGCAGTACTTC | CSASTGDYEQYF
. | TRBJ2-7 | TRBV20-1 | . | TGCAGTGCTAGAAGATCGCCCTACGAGCAGTACTTC | CSARRSPYEQYF
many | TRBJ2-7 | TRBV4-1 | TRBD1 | TGCGCCAGCAGCTTCGGGACAGGGGGATCCTACGAGCAGTACTTC | CASSFGTGGSYEQYF
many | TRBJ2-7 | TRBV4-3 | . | TGCGCCAGCAGCCAAGGTGGTTTCGGGTACGAGCAGTACTTC | CASSQGGFGYEQYF
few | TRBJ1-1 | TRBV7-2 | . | TGTGCCAGCAGCCGGGACTCGGGAGGGGTGGCCACTGAAGCTTTCTTT | CASSRDSGGVATEAFF
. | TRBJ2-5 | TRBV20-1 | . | TGCAGTGCTCAGAAAGAGACCCAGTACTTC | CSAQKETQYF
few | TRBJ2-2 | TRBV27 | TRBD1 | TGTGCCAGCAATTTTGATGTACCCCGGGACAGGGGGACCGGGGAGCTGTTTTTT | CASNFDVPRDRGTGELFF
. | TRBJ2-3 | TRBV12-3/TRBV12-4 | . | TGTGCCAGCAGTCTCCGACAGGACCGGGGAGATACGCAGTATTTT | CASSLRQDRGDTQYF
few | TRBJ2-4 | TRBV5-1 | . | TGCGCCAGCAGCCGCCATACAGGGATAGCCAAAAACATTCAGTACTTC | CASSRHTGIAKNIQYF
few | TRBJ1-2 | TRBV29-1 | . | TGCAGCGTTGTTAACCAGGGGAACTATGGCTACACCTTC | CSVVNQGNYGYTF
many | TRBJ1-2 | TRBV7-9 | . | TGTGCCAGCAGTGGCGTCGGCTACACCTTC | CASSGVGYTF
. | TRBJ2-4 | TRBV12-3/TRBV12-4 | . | TGTGCCAGCAGTTTAAACAGGAGAGAAAACATTCAGTACTTC | CASSLNRRENIQYF
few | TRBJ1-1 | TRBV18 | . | TGTGCCAGCTCACCACCGGGAGGGGTTACCACTGAAGCTTTCTTT | CASSPPGGVTTEAFF
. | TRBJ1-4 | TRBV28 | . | TGTGCCAGCCGAGGGTGGTCTGCCCTTGAAAAACTGTTTTTT | CASRGWSALEKLFF
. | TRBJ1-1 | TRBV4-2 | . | TGTGCCAGCAGCCAAGATCGGGCAGGGTATGGTGAAGCTTTCTTT | CASSQDRAGYGEAFF
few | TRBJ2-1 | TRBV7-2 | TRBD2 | TGTGCCAGCAGCGGGCGGGGGGATTACAATGAGCAGTTCTTC | CASSGRGDYNEQFF
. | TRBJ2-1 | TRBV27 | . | TGTGCCAGCAGTACTCGGTTAGCGCTGAGCTCCTACAATGAGCAGTTCTTC | CASSTRLALSSYNEQFF
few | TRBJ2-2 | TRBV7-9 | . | TGTGCCAGCCCCATCCGAGACAAACACACCGGGGAGCTGTTTTTT | CASPIRDKHTGELFF
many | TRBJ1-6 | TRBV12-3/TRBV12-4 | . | TGTGCCAGCAGTCCAGGTGGAGTAAGATCACCCCTCCACTTT | CASSPGGVRSPLHF
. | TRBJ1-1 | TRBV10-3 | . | TGTGCCATCAGTGGAGGCAGCCTCATCGGGAACACTGAAGCTTTCTTT | CAISGGSLIGNTEAFF
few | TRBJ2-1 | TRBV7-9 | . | TGTGCCAGCAGCCCCCCTGGGGGGCGTTACAATGAGCAGTTCTTC | CASSPPGGRYNEQFF
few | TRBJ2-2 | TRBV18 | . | TGTGCCAGCTCATACGGGGCGGACACCGGGGAGCTGTTTTTT | CASSYGADTGELFF
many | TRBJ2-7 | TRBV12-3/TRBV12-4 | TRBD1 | TGTGCCAGCAGTTTATCGGCAGGGGGCACCTACGAGCAGTACTTC | CASSLSAGGTYEQYF
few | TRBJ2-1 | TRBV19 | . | TGTGCCAGTAGCAGTAGAGTACATACTTACAATGAGCAGTTCTTC | CASSSRVHTYNEQFF
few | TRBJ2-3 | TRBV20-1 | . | TGCAGTGCTAGAGTCTTCGGGGCTAGCACAGATACGCAGTATTTT | CSARVFGASTDTQYF
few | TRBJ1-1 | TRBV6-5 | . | TGTGCCAGCAGTTACTCGAAAGCGGCAGGGTGGGGCACTGAAGCTTTCTTT | CASSYSKAAGWGTEAFF
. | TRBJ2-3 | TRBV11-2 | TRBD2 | TGTGCCAGCAGCTTAGGGGATTATTTAGTGGGACTAGCGGGGTTCCCAGATACGCAGTATTTT | CASSLGDYLVGLAGFPDTQYF
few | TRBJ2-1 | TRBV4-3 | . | TGCGCCAGCAGCCAAGTAAGGCAGGGGTACAATGAGCAGTTCTTC | CASSQVRQGYNEQFF
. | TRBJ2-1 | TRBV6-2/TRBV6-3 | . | TGTGCCAGCAGTTACCCCCGGACTTATCGTAATGAGCAGTTCTTC | CASSYPRTYRNEQFF
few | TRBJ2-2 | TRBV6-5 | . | TGTGCCAGCAGTTACTCGTTCATAGGGGTAACCGGGGAGCTGTTTTTT | CASSYSFIGVTGELFF
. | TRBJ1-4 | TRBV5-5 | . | TGTGCCAGCAGCTTGAACAGGGCTATACCTAATGAAAAACTGTTTTTT | CASSLNRAIPNEKLFF
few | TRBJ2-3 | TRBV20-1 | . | TGCAGTGCGTCCGAAGGGGTTACAGATACGCAGTATTTT | CSASEGVTDTQYF
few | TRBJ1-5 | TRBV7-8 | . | TGTGCCAGCAGCTTAAGGGCAGGAGAGCTCAATCAGCCCCAGCATTTT | CASSLRAGELNQPQHF